This is a list of T cell receptor beta chains from one sample in a study of CXCR3-negative and CXCR3-positive naive CD8 T cells. Using the 5' RACE reads, TCRdb records one entry per CDR3 protein without DNA. The sample shows about 120,000 distinct CDR3 sequences, and around 0.27% sits with its ten largest clones. Sequences were obtained from naive CXCR3- CD8+ T cells from blood. The receptors derive from a human donor in good health. Some clones in this sample may be carry-over from other donors' samples. Each CDR3 is given with its conserved first and last residue.

J gene,V gene,CDR3 length,CDR3 protein
TRBJ2-5,TRBV7-9,15,CASSIRQGAQETQYF
TRBJ2-3,TRBV29-1,13,CSVEGGDTDTQYF
TRBJ2-5,TRBV10-3,14,CAISEEGTAETQYF
TRBJ2-7,TRBV21-1,16,CASSSRGNGITYEQYF
TRBJ2-6,TRBV30,13,CACGSSGANVLTF
TRBJ2-7,TRBV11-2,14,CASTWTSVSYEQYF
TRBJ2-1,TRBV29-1,16,CSVEGLAALSYNEQFF
TRBJ2-2,TRBV5-4,17,CASSLLGGGANTGELFF
TRBJ2-1,TRBV29-1,15,CSVENGLAVYNEQFF
TRBJ2-1,TRBV25-1,15,CASSEWGGSYNEQFF
TRBJ2-5,TRBV10-3,13,CTISEEGQETQYF
TRBJ2-2,TRBV5-5,15,CASSLGGTSTGELFF
TRBJ2-2,TRBV5-1,13,CASSRFNTGELFF
TRBJ2-2,TRBV7-3,14,CASRQDLNTGELFF
TRBJ2-7,TRBV7-9,14,CASSLARGLGEQYF